A selection of T cell receptor beta chains follows, all from one sample in a study of cytomegalovirus exposure and HLA in healthy donors. The method was immunoSEQ multiplex PCR; TCRdb's version includes in-frame clones alone and lacks a portion of them. This table lists roughly 100,000 clones. Sequenced: PBMCs. These receptors all stem from a middle-aged man in good health and CMV-seronegative. Each CDR3 is given with its conserved first and last residue. Fields, in order: J gene, V gene, D gene, CDR3 DNA, CDR3 protein. A D gene is named only where the DNA matches it firmly.

J: TRBJ2-5; V: TRBV19; D: TRBD1; DNA: TGTGCCAGTAGTCCAACAGGGGGCGGGGAGACCCAGTACTTC; CDR3: CASSPTGGGETQYF
J: TRBJ2-5; V: TRBV19; D: TRBD2; DNA: TGTGCCAGTAGTCCCTTAGCGGGAGTAACGACCCAGTACTTC; CDR3: CASSPLAGVTTQYF
J: TRBJ2-2; V: TRBV27; D: TRBD1; DNA: TGTGCCAGCAGTGAGACAGGGATGACCGGGGAGCTGTTTTTT; CDR3: CASSETGMTGELFF
J: TRBJ1-1; V: TRBV5-1; D: .; DNA: TGCGCCAGCAGTAGTACGGGGGTGACGAACACTGAAGCTTTCTTT; CDR3: CASSSTGVTNTEAFF
J: TRBJ1-2; V: TRBV7-2; D: .; DNA: TGTGCCAGCAGCCAGGGCCCGAGGACAGATGGCTACACCTTC; CDR3: CASSQGPRTDGYTF
J: TRBJ1-3; V: TRBV19; D: TRBD1; DNA: TGTGCCAGTAGCGCCCGGGGGACAGGGGTAATCTCTGGAAACACCATATATTTT; CDR3: CASSARGTGVISGNTIYF
J: TRBJ1-2; V: TRBV6-1; D: TRBD1; DNA: TGTGCCAGCAGTGAATGGGGACAGGGGGCTGATGGCTACACCTTC; CDR3: CASSEWGQGADGYTF
J: TRBJ1-2; V: TRBV12-5; D: .; DNA: TGTGCTAGTGGTTTGGACCTGACACCAGTACGCTATGGCTACACCTTC; CDR3: CASGLDLTPVRYGYTF
J: TRBJ1-2; V: TRBV21-1; D: .; DNA: TGTGCCAGCACGACATCCGGGGGGAAGAGCGGCTACACCTTC; CDR3: CASTTSGGKSGYTF
J: TRBJ1-5; V: TRBV19; D: TRBD1; DNA: TGTGCCAGTAGTACCTTCTTCCGACAGGGGAATCAGCCCCAGCATTTT; CDR3: CASSTFFRQGNQPQHF
J: TRBJ1-6; V: TRBV5-1; D: TRBD1; DNA: TGCGCCAGCAGCTTGGGACAGGGGAAGATTAATTCACCCCTCCACTTT; CDR3: CASSLGQGKINSPLHF
J: TRBJ1-5; V: TRBV5-6; D: .; DNA: TGTGCCAGCAGCTTGGATCGATCTCAGGGGTGCAATCAGCCCCAGCATTTT; CDR3: CASSLDRSQGCNQPQHF
J: TRBJ2-3; V: TRBV9; D: TRBD1; DNA: TGTGCCAGCAGCGTATTGGGACAGAGCACAGATACGCAGTATTTT; CDR3: CASSVLGQSTDTQYF
J: TRBJ2-5; V: TRBV4-2; D: TRBD1; DNA: TGTGCCAGCAGCCAAGATGCAGGGGGCTTCATGGAGACCCAGTACTTC; CDR3: CASSQDAGGFMETQYF
J: TRBJ2-3; V: TRBV11-2; D: .; DNA: TGTGCCAGCAGCTTAGGGTCCGGGAGTAGGCCAGATACGCAGTATTTT; CDR3: CASSLGSGSRPDTQYF
J: TRBJ2-1; V: TRBV6-5; D: TRBD2; DNA: TGTGCCAGCAGTTCCTTGACTAGCGGGAGGGCCAATGAGCAGTTCTTC; CDR3: CASSSLTSGRANEQFF
J: TRBJ2-7; V: TRBV6-6; D: TRBD1; DNA: TGTGCCAGCAGTTTGTCCGGGACAGGGATTTACGAGCAGTACTTC; CDR3: CASSLSGTGIYEQYF
J: TRBJ1-3; V: TRBV7-9; D: .; DNA: TGTGCCAGCACTAAACGGGCTGGAAACACCATATATTTT; CDR3: CASTKRAGNTIYF
J: TRBJ2-5; V: TRBV4-3; D: TRBD2; DNA: TGCGCCAGCAGCCAGGGACTAGCCCAGAAGTACTTC; CDR3: CASSQGLAQKYF
J: TRBJ1-2; V: TRBV9; D: .; DNA: TGTGCCAGCAGCGTTGACAACCCTACCTATGGCTACACCTTC; CDR3: CASSVDNPTYGYTF
J: TRBJ2-3; V: TRBV10-3; D: TRBD1; DNA: TGTGCCATCAGGTCTACAGGGGGCGCCGGGGCTATCACAGATACGCAGTATTTT; CDR3: CAIRSTGGAGAITDTQYF
J: TRBJ2-7; V: TRBV19; D: .; DNA: TGTGCCAGTAGTATAGTGGAGAGGCCTCTCTACGAGCAGTACTTC; CDR3: CASSIVERPLYEQYF
J: TRBJ2-5; V: TRBV7-6; D: TRBD2; DNA: TGTGCCAGCAGCTTATTCAGCGGGGGCCGACAAATTCAAGAGACCCAGTACTTC; CDR3: CASSLFSGGRQIQETQYF
J: TRBJ2-1; V: TRBV7-9; D: .; DNA: TGTGCCAGCAGCCGACGGGGCGGGGCCCCGGGGCAGTTCTTC; CDR3: CASSRRGGAPGQFF
J: TRBJ1-1; V: TRBV5-1; D: TRBD1; DNA: TGCGCCAGCAGCTCCGACAGGGGTGGGAACACTGAAGCTTTCTTT; CDR3: CASSSDRGGNTEAFF
J: TRBJ2-1; V: TRBV12-5; D: .; DNA: TGTGCTAGTGCTATTTCACAGGGTTCGAGCTCCTACAATGAGCAGTTCTTC; CDR3: CASAISQGSSSYNEQFF
J: TRBJ2-1; V: TRBV27; D: .; DNA: TGTGCCAGCAGTCCCCGATGGACTTCCGCCGAGCAGTTCTTC; CDR3: CASSPRWTSAEQFF
J: TRBJ1-1; V: TRBV5-5; D: .; DNA: TGTGCCAGCAGCTCCTGGGCGGGGAACACTGAAGCTTTCTTT; CDR3: CASSSWAGNTEAFF
J: TRBJ2-7; V: TRBV5-4; D: .; DNA: TGTGCCAGCAGCTTGGTGGGGCGACAGTACGAGCAGTACTTC; CDR3: CASSLVGRQYEQYF
J: TRBJ1-2; V: TRBV15; D: .; DNA: TGTGCCACCAGCAGAGATCGTGAGATATCCTATGGCTACACCTTC; CDR3: CATSRDREISYGYTF
J: TRBJ2-2; V: TRBV20-1; D: .; DNA: TGCAGTGCGCGTTACACCGGGGAGCTGTTTTTT; CDR3: CSARYTGELFF
J: TRBJ2-3; V: TRBV9; D: TRBD2; DNA: TGTGCCAGCAGCGAGAGCCCGGGACTAGCGGGAGGGGTTACGCAGTATTTT; CDR3: CASSESPGLAGGVTQYF
J: TRBJ2-1; V: TRBV5-5; D: .; DNA: TGTGCCAGCAGCTTATTCGGACAGGAGCAGTTCTTC; CDR3: CASSLFGQEQFF
J: TRBJ1-2; V: TRBV18; D: .; DNA: TGTGCCAGCTCACCACCGGGGACTCATGGCTACACCTTC; CDR3: CASSPPGTHGYTF
J: TRBJ2-7; V: TRBV6-5; D: TRBD1; DNA: TGTGCCAGCAGTAAGGACAGGTTTAGTTACGAGCAGTACTTC; CDR3: CASSKDRFSYEQYF
J: TRBJ2-5; V: TRBV5-1; D: TRBD2; DNA: TGCGCCAGCAGCAAAACCGGGACTAGCGAAGAGACCCAGTACTTC; CDR3: CASSKTGTSEETQYF
J: TRBJ2-7; V: TRBV7-2; D: TRBD2; DNA: TGTGCCAGCAGCTTAGCGGGAGGGTTGTACGAGCAGTACTTC; CDR3: CASSLAGGLYEQYF
J: TRBJ2-7; V: TRBV27; D: TRBD1; DNA: TGTGCCAGCAGTTCCCTCTCGACAGGGGGCTACGAGCAGTACTTC; CDR3: CASSSLSTGGYEQYF
J: TRBJ1-1; V: TRBV7-3; D: .; DNA: TGTGCCAGCAGCTTATACGGCAGGGGTCTGAACACTGAAGCTTTCTTT; CDR3: CASSLYGRGLNTEAFF
J: TRBJ2-7; V: TRBV18; D: .; DNA: TGTGCCAGCTCACCCCAGGGGGGTAGTCCCTACGAGCAGTACTTC; CDR3: CASSPQGGSPYEQYF
J: TRBJ1-1; V: TRBV5-1; D: TRBD1; DNA: TGCGCCAGCAGCTTGGCCAGGGGGCAGGGCACTGAAGCTTTCTTT; CDR3: CASSLARGQGTEAFF
J: TRBJ1-2; V: TRBV6-5; D: .; DNA: TGTGCCAGCAGTTCCCTAGGAATCAGTGGCTACACCTTC; CDR3: CASSSLGISGYTF
J: TRBJ2-3; V: TRBV7-2; D: TRBD2; DNA: TGTGCCAGCAGCCAAACGGGAGGACCGGATACGCAGTATTTT; CDR3: CASSQTGGPDTQYF
J: TRBJ2-7; V: TRBV7-8; D: TRBD1; DNA: TGTGCCAGCAGCACCCCTTCTGGACAGGGAAAATGGGGATCCTACGAGCAGTACTTC; CDR3: CASSTPSGQGKWGSYEQYF
J: TRBJ2-1; V: TRBV19; D: .; DNA: TGTGCCAGTAGTATAGCCGGAGGGAAGGGTGAGCAGTTCTTC; CDR3: CASSIAGGKGEQFF